The next 21 T cell receptor beta chains were all read from a single sample in a study of circulating and synovial CD4+ cells in juvenile arthritis (dated by TCRdb to about 2014). Library preparation was by the immunoSEQ multiplex PCR assay. TCRdb stores this immuneACCESS table with in-frame sequences only. Part of the clones is absent; in the studies checked, under half of the shortfall reflects unresolved V genes, and no reason is known for the rest. For this sample the table gives about 33,000 clones, of which roughly 96% were detected only once. The ten biggest clones cover around 0.15% of the sample. Sequencing used CD4+ T cells from blood. These receptors all come from a human donor with juvenile idiopathic arthritis.

The rearrangement uses TRBV6-5 and TRBJ2-1, with TRBD2 matching over 8 bases. V shed 5 bases, J shed 6 bases, and the junction held 3 bases outside the gene matches. The CDR3 loop spans 13 amino acids. Germline V gene data show CDR1 as MNHEY and CDR2 as SVGAGI. CDR3 in DNA: TGTGCCAGCAGTCAGCGGGAGAGCAATGAGCAGTTCTTC. As protein: CASSQRESNEQFF.

V usage is TRBV7-2 and J usage is TRBJ2-6; D is ambiguous. The CDR3 totals 16 residues. Germline CDR1 is SGHTA and CDR2 is FQGNSA. The ends were cut back, 3 bases at V and 2 bases at J, with 11 bases in the middle. The CDR3 loop reads CASSFYRVAGANVLTF. As DNA, the CDR3 is TGTGCCAGCAGCTTCTATCGGGTGGCTGGGGCCAACGTCCTGACTTTC. The whole variable domain, remainder taken from reference TRBV7-2 and TRBJ2-6, is GAGVSQSPSNKVTEKGKDVELRCDPISGHTALYWYRQSLGQGLEFLIYFQGNSAPDKSGLPSDRFSAERTGGSVSTLTIQRTQQEDSAVYLCASSFYRVAGANVLTFGAGSRLTVL.

The chain carries TRBV5-1 and TRBJ2-1; the D gene is possibly TRBD2 (6 bases). This CDR3 is 14 amino acids long. The V end was cut by 4 bases, the J end by 6 bases, with 14 bases between. Germline values: CDR1 SGHRS, CDR2 YFSETQ. CDR3 nucleotides: TGCGCCAGCAGCCATAGGGACTGGACCAATGAGCAGTTCTTC. It translates to CASSHRDWTNEQFF.

This rearrangement joins TRBV28 to TRBJ1-2; 8 nucleotides match TRBD1. The CDR3 is 12 amino acids. Germline trimming cut 7 bases from V and 5 bases from J; bases unmatched to any gene: 3. Germline CDR1 reads MDHEN; CDR2 reads SYDVKM. The DNA of the CDR3 is TGTGCCAGCACAGGGGGCGCTTATGGCTACACCTTC. Protein: CASTGGAYGYTF.

The V and J genes are TRBV4-1 and TRBJ1-2; D is possibly TRBD1 (6 bases). CDR3 length: 13 residues. CDR1 MGHRA and CDR2 YSYEKL come from the germline V gene. Trimming stripped 3 bases from V and 8 bases from J, with 13 bases between. The CDR3 here is CASSQQGRGGYTF. CDR3 nucleotides: TGCGCCAGCAGCCAGCAGGGGCGCGGCGGCTACACCTTC.

V usage is TRBV18 and J usage is TRBJ1-1, with unresolved D. CDR3 length equals 16 residues. Germline V gene lookup returns CDR1 KGHSH and CDR2 LQKENI. Between the trimmed V and J ends, which lost 2 bases and 0 bases, there was a span of 13 bases. As DNA, the CDR3 is TGTGCCAGCTCACCAATGGTGCAACAAATGAACACTGAAGCTTTCTTT. This codes for CASSPMVQQMNTEAFF.

The chain links TRBV4-1 to TRBJ2-3, with 7 nucleotides matching TRBD1. With V trimmed by 4 bases and J by 4 bases, 8 bases remained unmatched. This CDR3 spans 15 amino acids. From germline, CDR1 is MGHRA and CDR2 YSYEKL. Here the CDR3 reads CASSRTGPPPDTQYF. CDR3 nucleotide sequence: TGCGCCAGCAGCCGGACAGGACCACCCCCAGATACGCAGTATTTT.

The gene calls are TRBV15 and TRBJ1-2; D gene ambiguous. The CDR3 loop spans 14 amino acids. From germline, CDR1 is LNHNV and CDR2 YYDKDF (reference sequence). Trimming left V 0 bases short and J 4 bases short, with 9 bases between. The CDR3 protein is CATSRDSAGYGYTF. The CDR3, as DNA: TGTGCCACCAGCAGAGATTCGGCGGGCTATGGCTACACCTTC.

The rearrangement joins TRBV4-2 to TRBJ2-3, with TRBD2 as a possible D gene (5 bases). V lost 0 bases to trimming and J lost 3 bases, with 10 bases between them. This CDR3 region has 15 residues. Germline loops: CDR1 LGHNA, CDR2 YNFKEQ. CDR3: CASSQDERGTDTQYF. As DNA, the CDR3 is TGTGCCAGCAGCCAAGACGAACGGGGTACAGATACGCAGTATTTT.

The count of this clone is one. The CDR3 nucleotides are TGTGCCAGCACCCCCCCAGGGAGGCCGTGGGAGACCCAGTACTTC. Its translation: CASTPPGRPWETQYF. This chain connects TRBV11-2 to TRBJ2-5; D may be TRBD2 (6 bases). The CDR3 runs 15 residues. Germline assignment: CDR1 SGHAT and CDR2 FQNNGV. The V gene lost 7 bases and the J gene lost 5 bases, with 20 bases spanning the gap.

This chain connects TRBV18 to TRBJ1-1, with D maybe TRBD1 (5 bases). Deletions cut 2 bases from V and 0 bases from J, with 7 bases between. The CDR3 is 14 amino acids. The germline gives CDR1 KGHSH, CDR2 LQKENI. The CDR3 nucleotides read TGTGCCAGCTCACCATCCAGGGTGAACACTGAAGCTTTCTTT. Its translation: CASSPSRVNTEAFF.

V gene TRBV19 combines with J gene TRBJ1-5; 7 nucleotides align to TRBD1. The CDR3 extends over 17 amino acids. The trim removed 10 bases at V and 7 bases at J, leaving 22 bases unmatched. Germline V gene lookup returns CDR1 LNHDA and CDR2 SQIVND (reference sequence). CDR3 amino acids: CATAPRQGRVQRQPQHF. DNA for the CDR3: TGTGCCACCGCCCCTAGACAGGGAAGGGTTCAAAGGCAGCCCCAGCATTTT.

The chain combines TRBV10-3 with TRBJ1-2; D is undetermined. The CDR3 runs to 13 residues. V dropped 11 bases and J dropped 6 bases, with 19 bases sitting between them. Germline V lookup: CDR1 ENHRY, CDR2 SYGVKD. The CDR3 loop reads CAPKRVWKDGYTF. CDR3 nucleotides: TGTGCCCCCAAACGGGTATGGAAGGATGGCTACACCTTC.

The chain joins TRBV19 to TRBJ1-1; TRBD1 matches at 8 bases. The CDR3 is 17 residues long. Trimming removed 8 bases from V and 1 base from J; junction bases left unmatched: 15. The germline gives CDR1 LNHDA, CDR2 SQIVND (reference sequence). Written as DNA, the CDR3 is TGTGCCAGTTCAGCCTACATAGCGACAGGGGCGAACACTGAAGCTTTCTTT. This encodes CASSAYIATGANTEAFF. The whole variable domain, filled in from reference TRBV19 and TRBJ1-1, reads DGGITQSPKYLFRKEGQNVTLSCEQNLNHDAMYWYRQDPGQGLRLIYYSQIVNDFQKGDIAEGYSVSREKKESFPLTVTSAQKNPTAFYLCASSAYIATGANTEAFFGQGTRLTVV.

This sequence joins TRBV9 and TRBJ1-3, with a possible D match to TRBD1 (6 bases). There are 15 residues in the CDR3. Between the trimmed V and J ends, which lost 3 bases and 4 bases, there was a span of 14 bases. The germline V gene encodes CDR1 SGDLS and CDR2 YYNGEE. CDR3 residues: CASSAVDRSGNTIYF. CDR3 DNA: TGTGCCAGCAGCGCGGTCGACAGGTCAGGAAACACCATATATTTT. Filled out from reference TRBV9 and TRBJ1-3, the complete variable domain reads DSGVTQTPKHLITATGQRVTLRCSPRSGDLSVYWYQQSLDQGLQFLIQYYNGEERAKGNILERFSAQQFPDLHSELNLSSLELGDSALYFCASSAVDRSGNTIYFGEGSWLTVV.

V and J are TRBV27 and TRBJ2-7; 12 nucleotides agree with TRBD2. This CDR3 is built from 15 residues. Germline V gene sequence: CDR1 MNHEY, CDR2 SMNVEV (reference sequence). The V segment lost 6 bases and the J segment 3 bases; nucleotides outside the gene matches: 6. The DNA of the CDR3 is TGTGCCAGCAGCTCGGGACTAGCGGGCAACTACGAGCAGTACTTC. Translated: CASSSGLAGNYEQYF.

The chain joins TRBV4-1 to TRBJ2-2; TRBD1 might be the D (5 bases). Per the germline V gene, CDR1 is MGHRA and CDR2 is YSYEKL. The length of the CDR3 is 13 residues. Trimming took 6 bases from V and 6 from J, leaving 11 bases between them. CDR3 DNA: TGCGCCAGCAGGACAACAGGACCCGGGGAGCTGTTTTTT. Its protein is CASRTTGPGELFF.

CDR3 residues: CAIRRTGDGHEQYF. The CDR3 bases are TGTGCCATCAGGCGAACAGGGGATGGTCACGAGCAGTACTTC. This chain joins TRBV10-3 and TRBJ2-7, with 7 bases that match TRBD1. V lost 6 bases, J lost 5 bases, and 10 bases stayed unmatched. The CDR3 totals 14 residues. Germline CDR1 ENHRY, CDR2 SYGVKD.

The gene calls are TRBV27 and TRBJ2-7; a weak D match, TRBD2 (6 bases). Germline V gene sequence: CDR1 MNHEY, CDR2 SMNVEV (reference sequence). Trimming removed 6 bases from V and 3 bases from J, with 18 bases in between. The CDR3 is made up of 15 amino acids. The CDR3 DNA reads TGTGCCAGCAGGTCTACTAAGGGAGGATACTACGAGCAGTACTTC. Its protein is CASRSTKGGYYEQYF.

J is TRBJ2-1 and V is TRBV7-8, with D uncertain. This CDR3 has 15 residues. The V end was cut by 5 bases, the J end by 5 bases, with 16 bases between. Germline V CDR1 and CDR2: SGHVS, FQNEAQ. Here the CDR3 reads CASSLMAARNNEQFF. CDR3 coding DNA: TGTGCCAGCAGCCTTATGGCAGCTAGAAACAATGAGCAGTTCTTC.

The chain is built from TRBV7-2 and TRBJ2-1; D unresolved. The CDR3 totals 12 residues. The V and J ends lost 6 bases and 9 bases respectively, with 12 bases between them. Germline V gives CDR1 SGHTA, CDR2 FQGNSA. CDR3 sequence reads: CASSRYGGEQFF. The CDR3, as DNA: TGTGCCAGCAGTCGATACGGCGGTGAGCAGTTCTTC.